Listed below are T cell receptor beta chains from one sample, sequenced in a study of blood T cell repertoires in COVID-19. The data were produced by immunoSEQ multiplex PCR, yet TCRdb's version contains in-frame clones alone and is incomplete. This table holds some 220,000 clones, roughly 85% found once. Sample: peripheral blood. The receptor set was obtained from a woman in her 70s with COVID-19, enrolled during active disease. Both conserved end residues are part of each CDR3. D genes are given only for firm matches.

J	V	D	DNA	CDR3
TRBJ2-1	TRBV6-2/TRBV6-3	.	TGTGCCAGCAGTTCCGGGGGTCGCTCCTACAATGAGCAGTTCTTC	CASSSGGRSYNEQFF
TRBJ1-1	TRBV7-8	.	TGTGCCAGCAGCTTAAGGGGCAGGGATGACACTGAAGCTTTCTTT	CASSLRGRDDTEAFF
TRBJ1-3	TRBV7-9	.	TGTGCCAGCAGCTTATGGGCGAACAGGGTCTCTGGAAACACCATATATTTT	CASSLWANRVSGNTIYF
TRBJ2-1	TRBV6-2/TRBV6-3	TRBD2	TGTGCCAGCAGCCAGGGACTAGCGGGAGCTCGGCTTTTCTTC	CASSQGLAGARLFF
TRBJ2-7	TRBV5-1	TRBD2	TGCGCCAGCAGTAGCGCCAGACAGGGGGCGACGGGACTAGCGGGAGGGCCCGGGTACGAGCAGTACTTC	CASSSARQGATGLAGGPGYEQYF
TRBJ2-3	TRBV6-1	.	TGTGCCAGCAGTGAAGTAATAGATACGCAGTATTTT	CASSEVIDTQYF
TRBJ1-1	TRBV6-5	.	TGTGCCAGCAGTTACGTTGGCGGGATCGGGGCTGAAGCTTTCTTT	CASSYVGGIGAEAFF
TRBJ1-6	TRBV7-6	.	TGTGCCAGCGCCGGCGATTCGACAGGACGTGATTCACCCCTCCACTTT	CASAGDSTGRDSPLHF
TRBJ1-1	TRBV25-1	.	TGTGCCAGCAGTGACCGCTTAGCTGAAGCTTTCTTT	CASSDRLAEAFF
TRBJ2-3	TRBV5-4	TRBD2	TGTGCCAGCAAAAGCGGGGGGGCCTATTCAGATACGCAGTATTTT	CASKSGGAYSDTQYF
TRBJ2-3	TRBV7-8	TRBD2	TGTGCCAGCAGCTACCGGATGCGGGAGGGTACAGATACGCAGTATTTT	CASSYRMREGTDTQYF
TRBJ1-1	TRBV29-1	.	TGCAGCGGTGTACAGGGCGTCCTGAACACTGAAGCTTTCTTT	CSGVQGVLNTEAFF
TRBJ2-7	TRBV5-4	.	TGTGCCAGCAGCTGGGATAGGACAAACGAGCAGTACTTC	CASSWDRTNEQYF